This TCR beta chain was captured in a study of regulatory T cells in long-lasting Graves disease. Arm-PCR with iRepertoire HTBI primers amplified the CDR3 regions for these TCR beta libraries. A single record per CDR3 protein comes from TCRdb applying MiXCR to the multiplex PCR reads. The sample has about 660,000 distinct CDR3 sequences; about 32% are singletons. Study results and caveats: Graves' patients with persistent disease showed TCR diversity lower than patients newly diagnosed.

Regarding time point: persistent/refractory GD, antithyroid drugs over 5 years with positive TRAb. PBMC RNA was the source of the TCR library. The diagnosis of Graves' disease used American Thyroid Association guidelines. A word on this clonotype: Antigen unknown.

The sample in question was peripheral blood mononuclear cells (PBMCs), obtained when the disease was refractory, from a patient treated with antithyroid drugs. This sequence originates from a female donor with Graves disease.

CDR3 coding DNA: TGTGCCAGCAGCGTAGGACAGGGGGCTTATCAGCCCCAGCATTTT. Translated, it gives CASSVGQGAYQPQHF. The chain joins TRBV9 to TRBJ1-5, with 10 nucleotides matching TRBD1. V gave up 0 bases and J gave up 5 bases; unmatched junction bases: 2. Germline lookup yields CDR1 SGDLS and CDR2 YYNGEE. The CDR3 length is 15 residues.